This T cell receptor (beta chain) was observed in a study of T cells in narcolepsy. About the research overall: Enrolled donors included narcolepsy type 1 or type 2 patients and healthy controls.

Remarks on this clone: Its antigen is not known.

Trimming at V came to 3 bases and at J to 4 bases, leaving 5 bases not matched to a gene. The CDR3 is 14 residues long. Germline V lookup: CDR1 SGHRS, CDR2 YFSETQ. Assay: immunoSEQ multiplex PCR; the TCRdb copy retains only in-frame clones and omits some. Here the sample spans about 34,000 clones, roughly 80% being singletons. Findings and caveats of the study: Reportedly, autoreactive clonotypes were serially detected in patients' blood but not controls'. Some memory CD4+ repertoires had no autoreactive clone sequences.

The J gene is TRBJ2-5, the V gene TRBV5-1, with TRBD1 matching 8 bases. Sequenced input: CD45RA- memory CD4+ T cells from PBMCs. The sequence derives from a human donor with narcolepsy. The DNA of the CDR3 is TGCGCCAGCAGCTCGGGACAGGTAGGAGAGACCCAGTACTTC. Protein: CASSSGQVGETQYF.